This TCR beta chain derives from a study of stem cell transplantation in POMP-related autoinflammatory disease. General observations from the study: PRAID patients trended toward lower TRB diversity and higher clonality in all analyzed T-cell subsets. Unique TRB V-J gene pairings were limited in number in patients with PRAID.

PRAID featured immunodeficiency plus autoinflammation. With respect to this clone: Its antigen is still unknown.

Germline V gives CDR1 MGHRA, CDR2 YSYEKL. The V and J ends lost 2 bases and 2 bases, in that order; junction bases with no gene match: 5. CDR3 length equals 15 residues. The protocol was immunoSEQ multiplex PCR, while the TCRdb copy is restricted to in-frame clones and leaves out a portion. The sample carries over 60,000 clones, roughly 93% recorded once. The input for sequencing was CD4+ T cells from PBMCs, taken after stem cell transplantation. This sequence joins TRBV4-1 and TRBJ1-2; 7 nucleotides line up with TRBD1. This receptor was obtained from a human patient with POMP-related autoinflammation and immune dysregulation (PRAID). Part of the T cells may come from the graft donor. As DNA, the CDR3 is TGCGCCAGCAGCCAACCGACAGGGAGGAACTATGGCTACACCTTC. This sequence encodes CASSQPTGRNYGYTF.